The 22 T cell receptor beta chains in this list originate from one sample, sequenced in a study of T cell responses to AZD1222 COVID-19 vaccine. Only in-frame clones appear in the TCRdb table, and some are missing; sequencing was by immunoSEQ multiplex PCR. In the table there are tens of thousands of clones, approximately 84% of which are singletons. The specimen was peripheral blood, collected on day 0 of AZD1222 vaccination. These receptors came from an adult in good health.

The CDR3 sequence is CASSAPLQDRDDQPQHF. For the CDR3, the DNA is TGCGCCAGCAGTGCGCCATTACAAGACAGGGACGATCAGCCCCAGCATTTT. The gene calls are TRBV10-2 and TRBJ1-5; 7 bases match TRBD1. CDR1 is WSHSY, CDR2 SAAADI, per germline. This CDR3 is 17 amino acids long. The V segment lost 4 bases and the J segment 5 bases; nucleotides outside the gene matches: 14.

This clone was seen only a few times. The rearrangement uses TRBV6-4 and TRBJ2-3; 10 bases align to TRBD2. Germline V gene data show CDR1 as MRHNA and CDR2 as SNTAGT. This CDR3 contains 16 residues. The V gene end was trimmed by 4 bases and the J gene end by 0 bases; junction bases not matched to a gene: 4. In DNA, the CDR3 is TGTGCCAGCAGTGCCGAAGCGGGGGGGAGCACAGATACGCAGTATTTT. Residues: CASSAEAGGSTDTQYF.

V usage is TRBV6-5 and J usage is TRBJ2-6; D perhaps matches TRBD2 (5 bases). Germline V CDR1 and CDR2: MNHEY, SVGAGI. The ends were cut back, 7 bases at V and 2 bases at J, with 9 bases in the middle. The CDR3 totals 14 residues. CDR3 sequence: CASTEGPGANVLTF. The CDR3 DNA is TGTGCCAGCACCGAGGGCCCTGGGGCCAACGTCCTGACTTTC.

V gene TRBV18 combines with J gene TRBJ2-7; 10 positions agree with TRBD2. The junction had 12 bases not matched to a gene; V was cut back by 4 bases and J by 3 bases. The CDR3 loop spans 17 amino acids. The germline CDR1 and CDR2 sequences are KGHSH and LQKENI. CDR3 in DNA: TGTGCCAGCTCACAATTCCAACTAGCGGGAATCTACTACGAGCAGTACTTC. Protein sequence: CASSQFQLAGIYYEQYF. The full variable domain, in which reference TRBV18 and TRBJ2-7 provide the parts outside the CDR3, is NAGVMQNPRHLVRRRGQEARLRCSPMKGHSHVYWYRQLPEEGLKFMVYLQKENIIDESGMPKERFSAEFPKEGPSILRIQQVVRGDSAAYFCASSQFQLAGIYYEQYFGPGTRLTVT.

This chain uses TRBV28 with TRBJ2-1, with 15 bases that match TRBD2. Germline CDR1 and CDR2: MDHEN and SYDVKM. The CDR3 loop spans 17 amino acids. The V segment lost 6 bases and the J segment 3 bases; nucleotides outside the gene matches: 6. The CDR3 sequence: CASSYGTSGRYYNEQFF. In nucleotides, the CDR3 is TGTGCCAGCAGCTACGGGACTAGCGGGAGGTACTACAATGAGCAGTTCTTC.

The chain uses TRBV2 and TRBJ1-1, with TRBD1 as a possible D gene (5 bases). CDR1 SNHLY and CDR2 FYNNEI come from the germline V gene. The CDR3 loop spans 13 amino acids. Trimming took 10 bases from V and 3 from J, leaving 15 bases between them. The CDR3 DNA follows: TGTGCCACCCGTGGCAGGGACGACACTGAAGCTTTCTTT. Residues: CATRGRDDTEAFF.

The gene calls are TRBV5-1 and TRBJ1-5; tentative D call: TRBD1 (5 bases). The CDR3 has 15 amino acids. Trimming shortened V by 4 bases and J by 6 bases, and 17 bases separated the two germline ends. Per the germline V gene, CDR1 is SGHRS and CDR2 is YFSETQ. The CDR3 loop is CASSQDSGGGQPQHF. The CDR3 nucleotides read TGCGCCAGCAGCCAAGATTCGGGGGGAGGTCAGCCCCAGCATTTT.

This clone was picked up one time. The V call is TRBV19, the J call TRBJ2-2; 7 nucleotides match TRBD1. CDR3 size: 15 residues. The ends lost 3 bases at V and 7 bases at J; junction bases unmatched: 8. Germline V gene lookup returns CDR1 LNHDA and CDR2 SQIVND (reference sequence). Here the CDR3 DNA reads TGTGCCAGTAGTATCTCTCTACAGGGGAGCGGGGAGCTGTTTTTT. Translated, it gives CASSISLQGSGELFF.

This clone appeared once. The chain is built from TRBV6-5 and TRBJ1-4; no clear D gene. This CDR3 contains 14 residues. Trimming removed 2 bases from V and 5 bases from J, with 9 bases in between. Germline CDR1 is MNHEY and CDR2 is SVGAGI. CDR3 DNA sequence: TGTGCCAGCAGTTACGACGGAAGGAATGAAAAACTGTTTTTT. Its translation: CASSYDGRNEKLFF.

The V and J genes are TRBV7-2 and TRBJ2-3; D possibly corresponds to TRBD1 (5 bases). The V end lost 1 base, the J end lost 1 base, and 15 bases lay between the germline ends. The CDR3 is 17 residues long. In germline, CDR1 is SGHTA, CDR2 FQGNSA. The CDR3 DNA is TGTGCCAGCAGCTTAGGATACAACAGGTGGGGCACAGATACGCAGTATTTT. Its translation: CASSLGYNRWGTDTQYF. The full variable domain, completed using reference TRBV7-2 and TRBJ2-3, is GAGVSQSPSNKVTEKGKDVELRCDPISGHTALYWYRQSLGQGLEFLIYFQGNSAPDKSGLPSDRFSAERTGGSVSTLTIQRTQQEDSAVYLCASSLGYNRWGTDTQYFGPGTRLTVL.

The CDR3, as DNA: TGCGCCAGCAGGGACAGGGACAATTCACCCCTCCACTTT. Protein product: CASRDRDNSPLHF. The chain couples TRBV10-2 to TRBJ1-6; TRBD1 aligns across 8 bases. The V segment lost 6 bases and the J segment 7 bases; nucleotides outside the gene matches: 2. There are 13 residues in the CDR3. Germline V CDR1 and CDR2: WSHSY, SAAADI.

The chain carries TRBV21-1 and TRBJ2-7. TRBV21-1 is tagged as a pseudogene. The CDR3 is 16 amino acids. DNA for the CDR3: TGTGCCAGCAGCAAAGAGTACGGGGCACCTTTATACGAGCAGTACTTC. This gives the protein CASSKEYGAPLYEQYF.

The genes are TRBV6-2 or TRBV6-3 and TRBJ2-1, with D perhaps TRBD2 (5 bases). The V gene's germline CDR1 is MNHEY and CDR2 SVGEGT. This CDR3 comprises 17 residues. The V gene lost 6 bases and the J gene lost 4 bases, with 22 bases spanning the gap. The CDR3 sequence is CASSWGNLANPYNEQFF. For the CDR3, the DNA is TGTGCCAGCAGCTGGGGAAATCTAGCAAACCCTTACAATGAGCAGTTCTTC.

The chain employs TRBV25-1 and TRBJ1-5; unclear D gene. CDR3 size: 14 residues. Trimming shortened V by 0 bases and J by 5 bases, and 8 bases separated the two germline ends. The germline V gene has CDR1 MGHDK and CDR2 SYGVNS. The CDR3 DNA follows: TGTGCCAGCAGTGAATATTTCCATTATCAGCCCCAGCATTTT. As protein: CASSEYFHYQPQHF.

The V call is TRBV5-1, the J call TRBJ1-4; TRBD1 matches at 9 bases. Trimming cost V 3 bases and J 8 bases; bases outside gene matches: 11. The CDR3 loop spans 16 amino acids. Germline lookup yields CDR1 SGHRS and CDR2 YFSETQ. CDR3 sequence: CASSSRSGQGSEKLFF. CDR3 bases: TGCGCCAGCAGCTCGCGGTCAGGACAGGGGAGCGAAAAACTGTTTTTT. Together with reference TRBV5-1 and TRBJ1-4, the CDR3 gives the full variable domain: KAGVTQTPRYLIKTRGQQVTLSCSPISGHRSVSWYQQTPGQGLQFLFEYFSETQRNKGNFPGRFSGRQFSNSRSEMNVSTLELGDSALYLCASSSRSGQGSEKLFFGSGTQLSVL.

The CDR3 loop reads CASSPRGSYEQYF. The CDR3 coding sequence is TGTGCCAGCAGCCCGCGCGGGAGCTACGAGCAGTACTTC. The chain recombines TRBV5-4 with TRBJ2-7; 7 bases align to TRBD2. Germline-derived CDR1 and CDR2 are SGHNT and YYREEE (reference sequence). The V and J ends lost 4 bases and 3 bases, in that order; junction bases with no gene match: 4. The CDR3 sequence is 13 residues long.

The chain carries TRBV28 and TRBJ2-7; D is perhaps TRBD1 or TRBD2 (5 bases each). V lost 6 bases, J lost 1 base, and 16 bases lay in between. Looked up from germline, CDR1 is MDHEN and CDR2 is SYDVKM. CDR3 length equals 15 residues. Here the CDR3 reads CASRINRDDSYEQYF. As DNA, the CDR3 is TGTGCCAGCAGGATAAACCGGGACGATTCCTACGAGCAGTACTTC.

The chain uses TRBV7-8 and TRBJ1-2, with D possibly matching TRBD1 (5 bases). V lost 1 base to trimming and J lost 1 base, with 13 bases between them. CDR1 and CDR2 from the germline V gene are SGHVS and FQNEAQ. CDR3 length: 16 amino acids. The CDR3 bases are TGTGCCAGCAGCTTAGTAGGGGCAGGTCTTAACTATGGCTACACCTTC. Protein sequence: CASSLVGAGLNYGYTF.

The genes are TRBV6-6 and TRBJ1-3, with TRBD1 matching 11 bases. J was trimmed by 7 bases and V by 8 bases; bases with no gene match: 10. The CDR3 runs to 15 residues. CDR1 and CDR2 (germline): MNHNY, SVGAGI (reference sequence). CDR3 sequence reads: CASGTWDRGENTIYF. CDR3 nucleotide sequence: TGTGCCAGCGGAACATGGGACAGGGGGGAGAACACCATATATTTT.

This chain links TRBV5-1 with TRBJ2-7; 9 bases align to TRBD2. CDR3 size: 15 residues. V shed 4 bases and J 4 bases; nucleotides not matched to a gene: 9. The germline V gene encodes CDR1 SGHRS and CDR2 YFSETQ. DNA for the CDR3: TGCGCCAGCAGCCTGGGGACTAGCACCATATACGAGCAGTACTTC. Its protein is CASSLGTSTIYEQYF.

The V call is TRBV7-2, the J call TRBJ2-3, with D possibly being TRBD2 (5 bases). CDR1 SGHTA and CDR2 FQGNSA come from the germline V gene. The CDR3 consists of 13 residues. Between the trimmed V and J ends, which lost 5 bases and 3 bases, there was a span of 9 bases. In nucleotides, the CDR3 is TGTGCCAGCAGCCCCGGAGGAACAGATACGCAGTATTTT. Amino acids: CASSPGGTDTQYF.

The chain is built from TRBV3-1 (or the pseudogene TRBV3-2) and TRBJ1-1, with D perhaps TRBD1 (6 bases). V was pared by 7 bases and J by 1 base, with 10 bases between. The CDR3 spans 13 residues. In germline, CDR1 is LGHDT, CDR2 YNNKEL (reference sequence). The CDR3 DNA sequence: TGTGCCAGCATCTCGACAGGGAACACTGAAGCTTTCTTT. As protein: CASISTGNTEAFF.